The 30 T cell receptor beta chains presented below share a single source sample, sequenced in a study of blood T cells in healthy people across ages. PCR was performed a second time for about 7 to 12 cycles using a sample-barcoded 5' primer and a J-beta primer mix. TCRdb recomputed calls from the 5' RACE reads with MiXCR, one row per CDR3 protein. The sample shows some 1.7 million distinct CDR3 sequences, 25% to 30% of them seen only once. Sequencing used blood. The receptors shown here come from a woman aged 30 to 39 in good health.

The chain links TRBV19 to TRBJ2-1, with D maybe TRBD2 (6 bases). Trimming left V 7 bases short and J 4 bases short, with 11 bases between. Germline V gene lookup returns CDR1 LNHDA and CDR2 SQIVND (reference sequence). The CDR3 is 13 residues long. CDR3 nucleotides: TGTGCCAGTACGGGGGACCTATACAATGAGCAGTTCTTC. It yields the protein CASTGDLYNEQFF.

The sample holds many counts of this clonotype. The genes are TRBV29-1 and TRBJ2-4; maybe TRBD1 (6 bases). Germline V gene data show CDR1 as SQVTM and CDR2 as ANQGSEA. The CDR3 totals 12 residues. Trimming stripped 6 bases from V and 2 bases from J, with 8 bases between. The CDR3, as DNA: TGCAGCGTACAGGGTTCCAAAAACATTCAGTACTTC. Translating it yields CSVQGSKNIQYF.

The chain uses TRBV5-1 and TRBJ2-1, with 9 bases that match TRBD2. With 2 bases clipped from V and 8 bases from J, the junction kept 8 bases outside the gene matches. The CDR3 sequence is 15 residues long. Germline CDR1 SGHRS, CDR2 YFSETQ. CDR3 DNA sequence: TGCGCCAGCAGCTTCCTAGCGGGAAAGGCCGATGAGCAGTTCTTC. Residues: CASSFLAGKADEQFF.

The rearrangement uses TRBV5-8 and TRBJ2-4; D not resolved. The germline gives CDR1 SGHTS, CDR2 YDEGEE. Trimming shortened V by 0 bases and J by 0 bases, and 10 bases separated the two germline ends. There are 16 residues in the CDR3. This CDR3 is CASSLGEHIAKNIQYF. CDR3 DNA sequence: TGTGCCAGCAGCTTGGGGGAACATATAGCCAAAAACATTCAGTACTTC.

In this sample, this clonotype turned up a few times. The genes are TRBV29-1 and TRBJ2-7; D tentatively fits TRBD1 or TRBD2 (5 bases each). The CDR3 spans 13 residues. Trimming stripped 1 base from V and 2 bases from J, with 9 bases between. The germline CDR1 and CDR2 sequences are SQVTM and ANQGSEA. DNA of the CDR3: TGCAGCGTTGAAGGCAGGGACCCCTACGAGCAGTACTTC. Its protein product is CSVEGRDPYEQYF.

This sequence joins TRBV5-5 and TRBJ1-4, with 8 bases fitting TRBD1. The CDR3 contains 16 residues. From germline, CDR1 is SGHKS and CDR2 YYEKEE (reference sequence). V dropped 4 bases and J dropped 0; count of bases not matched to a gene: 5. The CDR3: CASSVQGAATNEKLFF. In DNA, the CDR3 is TGTGCCAGCAGCGTGCAGGGGGCTGCAACTAATGAAAAACTGTTTTTT.

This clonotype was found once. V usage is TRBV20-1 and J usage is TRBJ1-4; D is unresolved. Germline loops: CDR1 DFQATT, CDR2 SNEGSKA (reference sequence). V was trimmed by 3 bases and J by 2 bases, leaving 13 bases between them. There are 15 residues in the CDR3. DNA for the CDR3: TGCAGTGCTAGGGATATCCGACCGACTAATGAAAAACTGTTTTTT. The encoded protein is CSARDIRPTNEKLFF.

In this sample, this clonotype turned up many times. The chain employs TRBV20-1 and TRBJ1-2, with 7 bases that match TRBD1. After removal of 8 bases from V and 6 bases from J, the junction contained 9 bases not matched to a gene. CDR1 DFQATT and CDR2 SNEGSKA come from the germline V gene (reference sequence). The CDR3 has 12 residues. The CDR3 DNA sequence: TGCAGTACAAGCAGGGGGAGGGATGGCTACACCTTC. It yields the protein CSTSRGRDGYTF.

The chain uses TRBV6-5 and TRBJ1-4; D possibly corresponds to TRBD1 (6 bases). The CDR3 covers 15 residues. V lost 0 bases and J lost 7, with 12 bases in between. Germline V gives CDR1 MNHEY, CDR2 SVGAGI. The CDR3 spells CASSYSQGKREKLFF. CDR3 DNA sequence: TGTGCCAGCAGTTACTCCCAGGGGAAGCGTGAAAAACTGTTTTTT.

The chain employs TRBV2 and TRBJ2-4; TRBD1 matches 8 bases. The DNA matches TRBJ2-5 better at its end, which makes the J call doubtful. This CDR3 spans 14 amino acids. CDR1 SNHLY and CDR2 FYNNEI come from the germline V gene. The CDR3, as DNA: TGTGCCAGCAGTGAACCCAGACAGGGGGAGACCCAGTACTTC. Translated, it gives CASSEPRQGETQYF.

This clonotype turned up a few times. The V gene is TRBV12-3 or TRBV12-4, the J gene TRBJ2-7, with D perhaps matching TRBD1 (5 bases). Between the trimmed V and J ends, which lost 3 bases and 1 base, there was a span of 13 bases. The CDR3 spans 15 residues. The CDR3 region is CASSFRAAKSYEQYF. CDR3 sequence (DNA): TGTGCCAGCAGTTTCAGGGCTGCGAAGTCCTACGAGCAGTACTTC.

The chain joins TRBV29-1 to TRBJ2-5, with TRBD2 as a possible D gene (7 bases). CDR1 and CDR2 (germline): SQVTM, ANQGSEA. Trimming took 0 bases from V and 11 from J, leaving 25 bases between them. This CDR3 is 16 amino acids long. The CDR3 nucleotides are TGCAGCGTTGAAGACCTGAGCCGGGGGGCGGTGAATGAGCAGTACTTC. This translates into CSVEDLSRGAVNEQYF.

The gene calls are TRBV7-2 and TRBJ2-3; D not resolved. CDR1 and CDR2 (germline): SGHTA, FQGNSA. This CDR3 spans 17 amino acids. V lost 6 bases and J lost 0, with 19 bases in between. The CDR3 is CASSPLLTVASTDTQYF. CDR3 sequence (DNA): TGTGCCAGCAGTCCCCTCTTGACGGTTGCTAGCACAGATACGCAGTATTTT.

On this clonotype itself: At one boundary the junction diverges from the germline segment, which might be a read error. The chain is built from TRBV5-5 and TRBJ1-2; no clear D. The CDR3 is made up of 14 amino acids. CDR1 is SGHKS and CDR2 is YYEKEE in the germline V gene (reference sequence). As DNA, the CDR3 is TGTGCCAGCAGCTACCGGCGGGAATCCCATGGCTGCACCTTC. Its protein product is CASSYRRESHGCTF.

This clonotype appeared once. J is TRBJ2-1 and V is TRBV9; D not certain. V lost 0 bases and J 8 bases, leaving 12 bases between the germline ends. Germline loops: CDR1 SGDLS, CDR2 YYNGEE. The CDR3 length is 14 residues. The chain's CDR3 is CASSVDDFNDEQFF. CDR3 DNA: TGTGCCAGCAGCGTAGACGACTTCAACGATGAGCAGTTCTTC.

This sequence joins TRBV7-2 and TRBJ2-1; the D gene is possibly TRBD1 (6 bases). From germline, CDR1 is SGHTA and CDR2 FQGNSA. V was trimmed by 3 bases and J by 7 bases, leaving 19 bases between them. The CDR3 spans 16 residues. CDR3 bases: TGTGCCAGCAGCTTTTCCGGGCACCTGAGGGGGAATGAGCAGTTCTTC. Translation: CASSFSGHLRGNEQFF.

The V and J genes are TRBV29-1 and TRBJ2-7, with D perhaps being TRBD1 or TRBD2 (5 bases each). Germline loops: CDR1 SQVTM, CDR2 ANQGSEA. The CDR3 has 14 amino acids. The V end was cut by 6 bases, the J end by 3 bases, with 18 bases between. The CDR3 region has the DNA TGCAGCGTGGCCCAACTAGAGGGGTACTACGAGCAGTACTTC. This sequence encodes CSVAQLEGYYEQYF.

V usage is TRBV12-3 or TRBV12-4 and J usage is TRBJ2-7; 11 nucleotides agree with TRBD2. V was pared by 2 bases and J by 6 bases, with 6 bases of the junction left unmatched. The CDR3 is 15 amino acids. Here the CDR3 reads CASSLRTSGFSEQYF. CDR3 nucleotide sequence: TGTGCCAGCAGTTTAAGGACTAGCGGGTTCTCCGAGCAGTACTTC.

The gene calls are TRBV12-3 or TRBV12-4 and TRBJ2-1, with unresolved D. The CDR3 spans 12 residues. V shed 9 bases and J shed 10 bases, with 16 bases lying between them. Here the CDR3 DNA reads TGTGCCAGTATGACTCCAAACTACGAGCAGTTCTTC. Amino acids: CASMTPNYEQFF.

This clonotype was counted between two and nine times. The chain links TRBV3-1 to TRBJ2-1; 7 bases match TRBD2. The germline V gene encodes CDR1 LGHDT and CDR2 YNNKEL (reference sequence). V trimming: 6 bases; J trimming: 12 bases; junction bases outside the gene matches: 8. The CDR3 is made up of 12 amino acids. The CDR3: CASRVWGGPQFF. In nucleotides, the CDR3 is TGTGCCAGCAGGGTCTGGGGGGGACCGCAGTTCTTC.

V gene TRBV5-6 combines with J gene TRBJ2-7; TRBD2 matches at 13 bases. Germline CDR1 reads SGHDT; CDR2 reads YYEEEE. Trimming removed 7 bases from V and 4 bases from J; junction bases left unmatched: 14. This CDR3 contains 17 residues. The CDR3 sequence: CASGRGAGTSGKYEQYF. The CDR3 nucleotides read TGTGCCAGCGGTCGCGGGGCCGGGACTAGCGGGAAGTACGAGCAGTACTTC.

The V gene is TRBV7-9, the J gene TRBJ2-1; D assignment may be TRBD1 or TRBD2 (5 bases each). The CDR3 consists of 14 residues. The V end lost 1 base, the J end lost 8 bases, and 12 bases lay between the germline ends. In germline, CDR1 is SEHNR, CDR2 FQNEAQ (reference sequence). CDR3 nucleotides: TGTGCCAGCAGCTTAGGAGCCGGGACCCATGAGCAGTTCTTC. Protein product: CASSLGAGTHEQFF. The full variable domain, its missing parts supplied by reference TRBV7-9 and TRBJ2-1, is DTGVSQNPRHKITKRGQNVTFRCDPISEHNRLYWYRQTLGQGPEFLTYFQNEAQLEKSRLLSDRFSAERPKGSFSTLEIQRTEQGDSAMYLCASSLGAGTHEQFFGPGTRLTVL.

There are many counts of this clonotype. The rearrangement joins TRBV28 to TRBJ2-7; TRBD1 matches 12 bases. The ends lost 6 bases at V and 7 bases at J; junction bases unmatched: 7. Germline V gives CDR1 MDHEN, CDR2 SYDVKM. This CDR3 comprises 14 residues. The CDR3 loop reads CASRPGQGAKEQYF. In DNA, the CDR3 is TGTGCCAGCAGACCGGGACAGGGGGCTAAAGAGCAGTACTTC.

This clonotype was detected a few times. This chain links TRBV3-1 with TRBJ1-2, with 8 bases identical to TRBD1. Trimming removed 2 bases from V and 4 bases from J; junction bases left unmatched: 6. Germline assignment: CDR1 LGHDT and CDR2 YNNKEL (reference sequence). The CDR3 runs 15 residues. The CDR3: CASSQHDRGAYGYTF. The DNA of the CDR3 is TGTGCCAGCAGCCAACACGACAGGGGTGCCTATGGCTACACCTTC.

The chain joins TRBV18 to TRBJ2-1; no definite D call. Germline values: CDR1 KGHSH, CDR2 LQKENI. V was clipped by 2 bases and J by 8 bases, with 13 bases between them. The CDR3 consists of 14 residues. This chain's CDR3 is CASSPITYDDEQFF. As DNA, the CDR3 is TGTGCCAGCTCACCAATCACGTATGACGATGAGCAGTTCTTC.

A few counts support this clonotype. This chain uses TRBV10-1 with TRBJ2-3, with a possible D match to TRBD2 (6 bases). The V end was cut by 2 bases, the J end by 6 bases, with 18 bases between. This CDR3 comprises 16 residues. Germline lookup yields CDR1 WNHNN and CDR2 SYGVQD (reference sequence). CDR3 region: CASSEPRPGASDTQYF. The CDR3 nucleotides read TGCGCCAGCAGTGAGCCAAGGCCGGGAGCGTCTGATACGCAGTATTTT.

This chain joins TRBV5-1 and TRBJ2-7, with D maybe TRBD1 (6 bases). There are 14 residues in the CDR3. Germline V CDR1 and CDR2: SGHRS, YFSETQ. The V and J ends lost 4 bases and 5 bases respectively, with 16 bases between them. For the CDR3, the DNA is TGCGCCAGCAGCAAATCAGGGGTTTCAAACGAGCAGTACTTC. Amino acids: CASSKSGVSNEQYF.

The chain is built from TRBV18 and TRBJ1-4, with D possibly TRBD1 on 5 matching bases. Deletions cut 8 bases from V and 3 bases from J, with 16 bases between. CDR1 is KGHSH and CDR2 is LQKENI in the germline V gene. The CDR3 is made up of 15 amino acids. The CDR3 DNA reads TGTGCCAGCAGCCCTAGAACAGGATCTAATGAAAAACTGTTTTTT. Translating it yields CASSPRTGSNEKLFF.

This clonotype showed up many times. CDR3: CASSRRQDVTLGEQYF. CDR3 nucleotides: TGTGCCAGCAGCCGGCGGCAGGACGTTACTTTGGGAGAGCAGTACTTC. The gene calls are TRBV7-6 and TRBJ2-7, with unresolved D. The germline V gene has CDR1 SGHVS and CDR2 FNYEAQ. The CDR3 extends over 16 amino acids. V lost 5 bases to trimming and J lost 7 bases, with 24 bases between them.

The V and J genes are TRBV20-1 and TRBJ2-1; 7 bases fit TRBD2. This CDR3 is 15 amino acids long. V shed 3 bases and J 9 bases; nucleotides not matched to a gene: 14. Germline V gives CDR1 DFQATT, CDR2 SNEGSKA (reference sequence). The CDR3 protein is CSARSSSGPRVEQFF. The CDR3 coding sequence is TGCAGTGCTAGGTCGTCTAGCGGTCCTAGGGTTGAGCAGTTCTTC.